The 22 T cell receptor beta chains below come from one sample, sequenced in a study of T-cell memory formation after mild COVID-19. In TCRdb, the 5' RACE reads were re-called with MiXCR into one record per CDR3 protein. Of hundreds of thousands of distinct CDR3 sequences listed, roughly 20% were seen once; the top ten hold 12%. The source material was PBMCs or a T cell subset sorted from them (not recorded which). The receptors were gathered from an adult woman who had mild COVID-19 (a few samples of this study predate the infection). Cell type and time point are not known.

The chain's CDR3 is CASSLRGEEAKNIQYF. The CDR3 nucleotides read TGTGCCAGCAGCTTGCGAGGGGAGGAAGCCAAAAACATTCAGTACTTC. The chain has TRBV7-9 and TRBJ2-4; possible D gene TRBD2, 6 bases. Germline CDR1 SEHNR, CDR2 FQNEAQ (reference sequence). The CDR3 spans 16 residues. Trimming took 3 bases from V and 0 from J, leaving 12 bases between them. Based on the CDR3 plus reference TRBV7-9 and TRBJ2-4, the full variable domain is DTGVSQNPRHKITKRGQNVTFRCDPISEHNRLYWYRQTLGQGPEFLTYFQNEAQLEKSRLLSDRFSAERPKGSFSTLEIQRTEQGDSAMYLCASSLRGEEAKNIQYFGAGTRLSVL.

This clonotype was seen only a few times. The chain links TRBV7-3 to TRBJ2-5; 13 nucleotides align to TRBD2. There are 18 residues in the CDR3. The V gene's germline CDR1 is SGHTA and CDR2 FQGTGA. With 3 bases clipped from V and 4 bases from J, the junction kept 11 bases outside the gene matches. CDR3 in amino acids: CASSLITGLAGITETQYF. The CDR3 DNA sequence: TGTGCCAGCAGCTTGATCACGGGACTAGCGGGAATTACAGAGACCCAGTACTTC.

In its sample, this clonotype was seen a few times. This chain joins TRBV4-1 and TRBJ2-7; unclear D gene. CDR1 is MGHRA and CDR2 is YSYEKL in the germline V gene. CDR3 length: 13 amino acids. The ends were cut back, 1 base at V and 2 bases at J, with 6 bases in the middle. The CDR3 sequence: CASSQALPYEQYF. The DNA for the CDR3 is TGCGCCAGCAGCCAAGCCCTACCCTACGAGCAGTACTTC.

This clonotype was recorded a few times. V gene TRBV7-9 combines with J gene TRBJ2-7, with a weak D call TRBD2 (6 bases). This CDR3 has 16 amino acids. With 1 base removed from V and 6 bases from J, the gap between germline ends came to 19 bases. Germline lookup yields CDR1 SEHNR and CDR2 FQNEAQ (reference sequence). Here the CDR3 DNA reads TGTGCCAGCAGCTTAGTTGAAATAGCGGTAGCCCCCGAGCAGTACTTC. Protein product: CASSLVEIAVAPEQYF.

The chain uses TRBV18 and TRBJ2-5; perhaps D is TRBD1 or TRBD2 (5 bases each). The CDR3 totals 16 residues. V gave up 2 bases and J gave up 0 bases, with 13 bases separating them. The germline gives CDR1 KGHSH, CDR2 LQKENI. CDR3 DNA: TGTGCCAGCTCACCAAGCGGTCCAGGGAACCAAGAGACCCAGTACTTC. Translating it yields CASSPSGPGNQETQYF.

The V call is TRBV7-9, the J call TRBJ2-5; the D gene is possibly TRBD1 (6 bases). There are 17 residues in the CDR3. CDR1 is SEHNR and CDR2 is FQNEAQ in the germline V gene (reference sequence). V lost 5 bases and J 2 bases, leaving 21 bases between the germline ends. The CDR3 DNA is TGTGCCAGCAGCACGGGCCCAGGACAGTGGGAACAAGAGACCCAGTACTTC. Its translation is CASSTGPGQWEQETQYF. The whole variable domain, remainder taken from reference TRBV7-9 and TRBJ2-5, is DTGVSQNPRHKITKRGQNVTFRCDPISEHNRLYWYRQTLGQGPEFLTYFQNEAQLEKSRLLSDRFSAERPKGSFSTLEIQRTEQGDSAMYLCASSTGPGQWEQETQYFGPGTRLLVL.

In the case of this clonotype: The junction departs from germline at one end; a sequencing error may be responsible. The chain combines TRBV6-5 with TRBJ1-1, with D possibly TRBD1 on 6 matching bases. CDR3 length equals 14 residues. The V gene's germline CDR1 is MNHEY and CDR2 SVGAGI. The CDR3 sequence: CASSYAGADTESFF. The CDR3 region has the DNA TGTGCCAGCAGTTACGCGGGGGCGGACACTGAATCTTTCTTT.

This rearrangement joins TRBV5-1 to TRBJ2-7; D is possibly TRBD1 (7 bases). Germline loops: CDR1 SGHRS, CDR2 YFSETQ. The CDR3 loop spans 13 amino acids. The CDR3 region is CLKQGRGEYEQYF. For the CDR3, the DNA is TGCCTAAAGCAGGGCAGGGGGGAATACGAGCAGTACTTC.

In this sample, this clonotype turned up a few times. The chain links TRBV16 to TRBJ2-2, with D perhaps TRBD2 (5 bases). The CDR3 is 13 residues long. CDR1 and CDR2 from the germline V gene are KGHSY and FQNENV. V was trimmed by 2 bases and J by 7 bases, leaving 8 bases between them. The DNA for the CDR3 is TGTGCCAGCAGCCAACGGGGAAGCGGGGAGCTGTTTTTT. It is translated as CASSQRGSGELFF.

V is TRBV10-3 and J is TRBJ1-1, with D possibly matching TRBD1 (5 bases). Germline V gene sequence: CDR1 ENHRY, CDR2 SYGVKD. The CDR3 spans 13 residues. The CDR3 here is CAVGAGTSTEAFF. CDR3 sequence (DNA): TGTGCAGTCGGGGCGGGCACCTCCACTGAAGCTTTCTTT.

This clonotype was seen at least ten times. The chain has TRBV5-1 and TRBJ2-2, with TRBD1 matching 11 bases. In germline, CDR1 is SGHRS, CDR2 YFSETQ. CDR3 length: 15 amino acids. The V gene end was trimmed by 3 bases and the J gene end by 4 bases; junction bases not matched to a gene: 2. DNA of the CDR3: TGCGCCAGCAGCTGGACAGGGGGCAGCACCGGGGAGCTGTTTTTT. It yields the protein CASSWTGGSTGELFF.

The CDR3 nucleotides read TGTGCCAGCACCCCAACAGCAAACATCTACGAGCAGTACTTC. Protein sequence: CASTPTANIYEQYF. The V gene is TRBV7-9, the J gene TRBJ2-7; no definite D call. Germline V gene data show CDR1 as SEHNR and CDR2 as FQNEAQ (reference sequence). CDR3 size: 14 residues. Trimming cost V 7 bases and J 3 bases, with 16 bases left between them. The full variable domain, in which reference TRBV7-9 and TRBJ2-7 provide the parts outside the CDR3, is DTGVSQNPRHKITKRGQNVTFRCDPISEHNRLYWYRQTLGQGPEFLTYFQNEAQLEKSRLLSDRFSAERPKGSFSTLEIQRTEQGDSAMYLCASTPTANIYEQYFGPGTRLTVT.

This clonotype was detected a few times. This sequence joins TRBV25-1 and TRBJ2-3, with a possible D match to TRBD2 (6 bases). The CDR3 has 15 amino acids. Trimming cost V 0 bases and J 6 bases, with 13 bases left between them. The germline gives CDR1 MGHDK, CDR2 SYGVNS. This chain's CDR3 is CASSEYGGLGDTQYF. In nucleotides, the CDR3 is TGTGCCAGCAGTGAATATGGAGGGCTTGGGGATACGCAGTATTTT.

The rearrangement uses TRBV7-9 and TRBJ1-6; 9 nucleotides align to TRBD1. The J segment lost 8 bases and the V segment lost 5 bases, leaving 7 bases of the junction unmatched. CDR1 and CDR2 (germline): SEHNR, FQNEAQ (reference sequence). The CDR3 runs 15 residues. DNA for the CDR3: TGTGCCAGCAGCGCCCTGACAGGGGGGGATTCACCCCTCCACTTT. Encoded protein: CASSALTGGDSPLHF.

CDR3 sequence: CASSRSDSSEQYV. For the CDR3, the DNA is TGTGCCAGCTCAAGATCGGACAGTTCCGAGCAGTACGTC. The chain joins TRBV18 to TRBJ2-7; D might be TRBD1 (6 bases). Trimming stripped 5 bases from V and 6 bases from J, with 14 bases between. CDR1 and CDR2 from the germline V gene are KGHSH and LQKENI. The CDR3 length is 13 residues.

The chain carries TRBV7-6 and TRBJ2-7; tentatively, D is TRBD2 (5 bases). This CDR3 spans 14 amino acids. The V gene's germline CDR1 is SGHVS and CDR2 FNYEAQ. Between the trimmed V and J ends, which lost 4 bases and 1 base, there was a span of 11 bases. CDR3 in amino acids: CASSSRQRSYEQYF. CDR3 sequence (DNA): TGTGCCAGCAGCTCCCGGCAGCGGTCCTACGAGCAGTACTTC.

This sequence joins TRBV6-1 and TRBJ2-3, with 10 bases that match TRBD2. CDR1 is MNHNS, CDR2 SASEGT, per germline. This CDR3 has 16 amino acids. The ends lost 1 base at V and 6 bases at J; junction bases unmatched: 7. CDR3 sequence reads: CASSEVPAGGPDTQYF. The CDR3 region has the DNA TGTGCCAGCAGTGAAGTTCCAGCGGGGGGGCCGGATACGCAGTATTTT.

The V gene is TRBV24-1, the J gene TRBJ2-3; D perhaps matches TRBD2 (6 bases). Germline V gene sequence: CDR1 KGHDR, CDR2 SFDVKD. V lost 3 bases and J lost 1, with 16 bases in between. The CDR3 is made up of 17 amino acids. CDR3 DNA sequence: TGTGCCACCAGTGATCCGGGTGGGGGGTCCCGCACAGATACGCAGTATTTT. It translates to CATSDPGGGSRTDTQYF.

There are a few counts of this clonotype. The rearrangement links TRBV3-1 to TRBJ1-2, with D uncertain. Trimming took 5 bases from V and 1 from J, leaving 17 bases between them. This CDR3 comprises 16 residues. Germline CDR1 reads LGHDT; CDR2 reads YNNKEL (reference sequence). The CDR3 DNA is TGTGCCAGCAGCGAGCCCGGGAGGAACCTTAACTATGGCTACACCTTC. Encoded protein: CASSEPGRNLNYGYTF.

This clonotype appeared a few times. This chain links TRBV7-9 with TRBJ2-7; possibly TRBD1 or TRBD2 for D (5 bases each). Germline V gene sequence: CDR1 SEHNR, CDR2 FQNEAQ (reference sequence). The ends were cut back, 8 bases at V and 2 bases at J, with 16 bases in the middle. The CDR3 has 14 residues. The CDR3 DNA reads TGTGCCAGCGGCACGGGACCCGGACCCTACGAGCAGTACTTC. It specifies CASGTGPGPYEQYF. The full variable domain, completed using reference TRBV7-9 and TRBJ2-7, is DTGVSQNPRHKITKRGQNVTFRCDPISEHNRLYWYRQTLGQGPEFLTYFQNEAQLEKSRLLSDRFSAERPKGSFSTLEIQRTEQGDSAMYLCASGTGPGPYEQYFGPGTRLTVT.

This clonotype was counted a few times. This sequence joins TRBV11-2 and TRBJ2-3, with TRBD2 matching over 8 bases. CDR1 and CDR2 from the germline V gene are SGHAT and FQNNGV. V lost 1 base to trimming and J lost 1 base; unmatched junction nucleotides: 7. The CDR3 runs to 17 residues. Here the CDR3 DNA reads TGTGCCAGCAGCTTAGCCCCAGCGGGGGCCGGCACAGATACGCAGTATTTT. This sequence encodes CASSLAPAGAGTDTQYF.

This clonotype was observed a handful of times. V gene TRBV6-5 combines with J gene TRBJ2-2, with D tentatively TRBD1 (6 bases). V lost 8 bases to trimming and J lost 7 bases, with 11 bases between them. The CDR3 runs to 12 residues. CDR1 is MNHEY, CDR2 SVGAGI, per germline. The CDR3, as DNA: TGTGCCAGCCAGGGGTTTGTCGGGGAGCTGTTTTTT. Translating gives CASQGFVGELFF.